Listed below are T cell receptor beta chains from one sample, sequenced in a study of T cell responses to AZD1222 COVID-19 vaccine. Generated by immunoSEQ multiplex PCR, the TCRdb table keeps only in-frame clones and is missing some. The table records approximately 150,000 clones, 93% of them present only once. Sequencing used peripheral blood, obtained on day 0 of MenACWY control vaccination. Receptors originate from an adult in good health. CDR3s include the opening cysteine and the closing phenylalanine or tryptophan. The D gene is left open where the match is weak. The size of a clone is reported for some rows only, either as once, few or many, or as a class for expanded clones.

D gene	V gene	J gene	clone size	CDR3 protein	CDR3 DNA
NA	TRBV19	TRBJ1-1	NA	CASLGPPEAFF	TGTGCCAGTCTTGGCCCGCCTGAAGCTTTCTTT
NA	TRBV2	TRBJ1-5	NA	CASSTVNSNQPQHF	TGTGCCAGCAGTACGGTGAATAGCAATCAGCCCCAGCATTTT
TRBD1	TRBV30	TRBJ1-5	once	CAWSQGATNQPQHF	TGTGCCTGGAGTCAGGGGGCTACGAATCAGCCCCAGCATTTT
TRBD2	TRBV19	TRBJ2-1	once	CASRLASASSYNEQFF	TGTGCCAGTAGACTAGCGTCCGCTAGCTCCTACAATGAGCAGTTCTTC
NA	TRBV7-3	TRBJ2-7	NA	CASSNGVGGYEQYF	TGTGCCAGCAGCAACGGGGTTGGGGGCTACGAGCAGTACTTC
TRBD1	TRBV2	TRBJ1-2	NA	CASSVRQGAIDGYTF	TGTGCCAGCAGTGTTCGACAGGGGGCAATTGATGGCTACACCTTC
TRBD1	TRBV10-3	TRBJ2-1	NA	CAISESGGQGPNEQFF	TGTGCCATCAGTGAGTCGGGTGGACAGGGGCCCAATGAGCAGTTCTTC
NA	TRBV27	TRBJ1-3	NA	CASSSRQNIYSGNTIYF	TGTGCCAGCAGTTCCCGCCAAAACATTTACTCTGGAAACACCATATATTTT
NA	TRBV5-8	TRBJ2-5	NA	CASSRPGSLETQYF	TGTGCCAGCAGCCGACCGGGAAGCCTGGAGACCCAGTACTTC
NA	TRBV7-9	TRBJ2-7	few	CASSLTGGGKQYF	TGTGCCAGCAGCTTGACAGGAGGAGGGAAGCAGTACTTC
TRBD2	TRBV5-1	TRBJ2-7	NA	CASSFPGGSGYEQYF	TGCGCCAGCAGCTTTCCCGGGGGGTCTGGGTACGAGCAGTACTTC
NA	TRBV6-6	TRBJ2-7	NA	CASSYYQGIPHEQYF	TGTGCCAGCAGTTATTACCAGGGAATCCCCCACGAGCAGTACTTC
TRBD1	TRBV2	TRBJ1-2	NA	CASGTQGANYGYTF	TGTGCCAGTGGGACTCAGGGGGCTAACTATGGCTACACCTTC
NA	TRBV6-5	TRBJ1-1	NA	CASSYGPMNTEAFF	TGTGCCAGCAGCTACGGCCCCATGAACACTGAAGCTTTCTTT
TRBD2	TRBV2	TRBJ2-3	once	CASRQAGANTDTQYF	TGTGCCAGCAGGCAAGCGGGGGCCAACACAGATACGCAGTATTTT
NA	TRBV28	TRBJ1-5	NA	CASSFVPYSNQPQHF	TGTGCCAGCAGTTTTGTCCCCTATAGCAATCAGCCCCAGCATTTT
NA	TRBV7-3	TRBJ2-2	NA	CASSPRGRAAGPNTGELFF	TGTGCCAGCAGCCCCCGGGGTAGAGCGGCAGGGCCGAACACCGGGGAGCTGTTTTTT
NA	TRBV29-1	TRBJ2-7	NA	CSARTEYEQYF	TGCAGCGCCCGGACAGAGTACGAGCAGTACTTC
NA	TRBV14	TRBJ1-2	NA	CASSQESRSGGYTF	TGTGCCAGCAGCCAAGAGTCCCGTTCTGGAGGCTACACCTTC
TRBD2	TRBV6-6	TRBJ2-7	NA	CASSFGLAGAYEQYF	TGTGCCAGCAGCTTTGGACTAGCGGGAGCCTACGAGCAGTACTTC
NA	TRBV5-6	TRBJ1-1	NA	CASSSLGNTEAFF	TGTGCCAGCAGCTCTCTAGGGAACACTGAAGCTTTCTTT
TRBD1	TRBV27	TRBJ2-7	NA	CASSLNRGNEQYF	TGTGCCAGCAGTCTCAACAGGGGCAACGAGCAGTACTTC
NA	TRBV2	TRBJ2-2	NA	CASKVVGGGELFF	TGTGCCAGCAAGGTCGTAGGGGGTGGGGAGCTGTTTTTT
NA	TRBV10-3	TRBJ1-1	NA	CAISPHRDLEAFF	TGTGCCATCAGTCCTCACAGGGATCTTGAAGCTTTCTTT
TRBD1	TRBV7-2	TRBJ1-2	NA	CASSSRTGPYGYTF	TGTGCCAGCAGCAGCAGGACAGGTCCCTATGGCTACACCTTC
NA	TRBV7-8	TRBJ1-3	NA	CASSFDLPPGNTIYF	TGTGCCAGCAGCTTCGATCTTCCCCCTGGAAACACCATATATTTT
TRBD1	TRBV6-1	TRBJ1-2	NA	CASSEAPTGNGYTF	TGTGCCAGCAGTGAGGCTCCGACAGGGAATGGCTACACCTTC
TRBD2	TRBV5-1	TRBJ2-7	NA	CASSSTSGGYEQYF	TGCGCCAGCAGCTCCACTAGCGGGGGCTACGAGCAGTACTTC
NA	TRBV5-6	TRBJ2-1	NA	CASSSGPLPDSYNEQFF	TGTGCCAGCAGCTCCGGGCCTCTGCCGGACTCCTACAATGAGCAGTTCTTC
TRBD1	TRBV7-2	TRBJ1-2	NA	CASSLRTGDYGYTF	TGTGCCAGCAGCCTCCGGACAGGGGACTATGGCTACACCTTC
NA	TRBV12-3/TRBV12-4	TRBJ1-2	NA	CASRSTGIYGYTF	TGTGCCAGCAGGTCAACAGGGATCTATGGCTACACCTTC
TRBD1	TRBV11-2	TRBJ2-3	NA	CASSLTTGPGDTQYF	TGTGCCAGCAGCTTAACGACAGGGCCAGGAGATACGCAGTATTTT
NA	TRBV27	TRBJ1-1	NA	CASSLGANTEAFF	TGTGCCAGCAGTTTAGGGGCAAACACTGAAGCTTTCTTT
TRBD1	TRBV3-1/TRBV3-2	TRBJ1-6	NA	CASSFGQGRGDSPLHF	TGTGCCAGCAGCTTCGGACAGGGCCGTGGGGATTCACCCCTCCACTTT
NA	TRBV4-1	TRBJ2-7	NA	CASSQKTGGASYEQYF	TGCGCCAGCAGCCAAAAGACGGGGGGCGCTTCGTACGAGCAGTACTTC
NA	TRBV19	TRBJ1-2	NA	CASSIRNYGYTF	TGTGCCAGTAGTATCCGTAACTATGGCTACACCTTC
NA	TRBV5-4	TRBJ1-4	NA	CASSSKQGGEKLFF	TGTGCCAGCAGCTCGAAACAGGGAGGTGAAAAACTGTTTTTT
TRBD1	TRBV7-8	TRBJ1-5	NA	CASSPGQGLNQPQHF	TGTGCCAGCAGCCCGGGACAGGGTCTCAATCAGCCCCAGCATTTT
TRBD1	TRBV27	TRBJ1-6	NA	CASSLLGTGDNSPLHF	TGTGCCAGCAGTTTACTCGGGACAGGGGATAATTCACCCCTCCACTTT
TRBD1	TRBV10-3	TRBJ2-2	NA	CAISEWGTGGTSGGELFF	TGTGCCATCAGTGAGTGGGGGACAGGGGGCACATCAGGCGGGGAGCTGTTTTTT
NA	TRBV3-1/TRBV3-2	TRBJ1-5	NA	CASSQDPTPHPHPQHF	TGTGCCAGCAGCCAAGATCCGACTCCTCACCCTCACCCCCAGCATTTT
NA	TRBV5-4	TRBJ2-7	NA	CASSFKAAGRYEQYF	TGTGCCAGCAGCTTTAAGGCGGCAGGCCGCTACGAGCAGTACTTC
NA	TRBV7-2	TRBJ1-1	NA	CASSPVGGGTEAFF	TGTGCCAGCAGCCCGGTTGGGGGGGGGACTGAAGCTTTCTTT
NA	TRBV6-5	TRBJ1-2	NA	CASQLGGSYGYTF	TGTGCCAGCCAACTGGGGGGTTCCTATGGCTACACCTTC
NA	TRBV7-9	TRBJ2-3	NA	CASSPPGVGDTQYF	TGTGCCAGCAGCCCGCCAGGGGTAGGAGATACGCAGTATTTT